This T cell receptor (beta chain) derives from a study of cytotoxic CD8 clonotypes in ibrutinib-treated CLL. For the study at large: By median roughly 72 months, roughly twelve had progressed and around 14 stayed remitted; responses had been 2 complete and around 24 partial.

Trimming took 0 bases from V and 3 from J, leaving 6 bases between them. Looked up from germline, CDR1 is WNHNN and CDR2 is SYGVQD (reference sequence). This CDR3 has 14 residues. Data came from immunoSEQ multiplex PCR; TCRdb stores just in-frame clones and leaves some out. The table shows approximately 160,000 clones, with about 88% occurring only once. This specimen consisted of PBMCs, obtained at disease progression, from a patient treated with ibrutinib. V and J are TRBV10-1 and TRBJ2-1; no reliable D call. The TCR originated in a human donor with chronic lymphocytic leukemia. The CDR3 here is CASSESARYNEQFF. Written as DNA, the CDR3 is TGCGCCAGCAGTGAGTCGGCTCGCTACAATGAGCAGTTCTTC.